The subject of this entry is one T cell receptor beta chain. The entry originates in a study of cytomegalovirus exposure and HLA in healthy donors. The CDR3 is 15 residues long. V shed 3 bases and J 2 bases; nucleotides not matched to a gene: 1. The V gene's germline CDR1 is MDHEN and CDR2 SYDVKM. The PCR contained 60 Vbeta and 13 Jbeta primers. Some clones are missing from TCRdb's copy, which holds only in-frame ones; the method was immunoSEQ multiplex PCR. This sample has 140,000 to 150,000 clones, with about 72% found just once. The TCR was taken from a man aged 60 to 75 in good health and CMV-seronegative. Sequences were obtained from PBMCs. The gene calls are TRBV28 and TRBJ1-5; TRBD1 aligns across 10 bases. The CDR3: CASSFGTGGNQPQHF. DNA of the CDR3: TGTGCCAGCAGTTTCGGGACAGGGGGCAATCAGCCCCAGCATTTT. The variable domain in full, with the rest retrieved from reference TRBV28 and TRBJ1-5, is DVKVTQSSRYLVKRTGEKVFLECVQDMDHENMFWYRQDPGLGLRLIYFSYDVKMKEKGDIPEGYSVSREKKERFSLILESASTNQTSMYLCASSFGTGGNQPQHFGDGTRLSIL.